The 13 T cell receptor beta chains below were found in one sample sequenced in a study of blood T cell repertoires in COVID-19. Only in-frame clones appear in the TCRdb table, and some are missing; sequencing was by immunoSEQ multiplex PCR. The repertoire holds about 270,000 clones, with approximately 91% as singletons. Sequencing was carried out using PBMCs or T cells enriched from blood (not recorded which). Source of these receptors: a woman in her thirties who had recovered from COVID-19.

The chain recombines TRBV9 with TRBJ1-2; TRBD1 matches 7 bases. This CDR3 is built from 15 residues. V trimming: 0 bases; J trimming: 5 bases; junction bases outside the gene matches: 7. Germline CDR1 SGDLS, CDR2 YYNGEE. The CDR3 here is CASSVDPTGRYGYTF. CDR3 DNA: TGTGCCAGCAGCGTAGACCCGACAGGGAGATATGGCTACACCTTC.

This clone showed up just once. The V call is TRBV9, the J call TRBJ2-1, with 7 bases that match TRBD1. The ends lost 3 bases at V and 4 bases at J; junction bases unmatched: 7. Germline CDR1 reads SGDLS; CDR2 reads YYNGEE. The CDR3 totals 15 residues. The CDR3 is CASSEGTAEYNEQFF. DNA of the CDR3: TGTGCCAGCAGCGAGGGGACAGCAGAGTACAATGAGCAGTTCTTC.

CDR3 nucleotides: TGTGCCAGCAGCTTAGTCTCGGGATCCCGGGGAGGTTTAAACACTGAAGCTTTCTTT. Encoded protein: CASSLVSGSRGGLNTEAFF. The chain employs TRBV7-2 and TRBJ1-1; no firm D call. V was trimmed by 1 base and J by 2 bases, leaving 23 bases between them. Germline V CDR1 and CDR2: SGHTA, FQGNSA. CDR3 length equals 19 residues.

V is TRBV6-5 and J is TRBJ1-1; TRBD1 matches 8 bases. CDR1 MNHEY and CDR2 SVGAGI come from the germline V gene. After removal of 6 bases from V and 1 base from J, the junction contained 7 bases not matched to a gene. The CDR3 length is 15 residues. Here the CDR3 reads CASSSGQASNTEAFF. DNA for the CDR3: TGTGCCAGCAGCTCGGGACAGGCTTCGAACACTGAAGCTTTCTTT.

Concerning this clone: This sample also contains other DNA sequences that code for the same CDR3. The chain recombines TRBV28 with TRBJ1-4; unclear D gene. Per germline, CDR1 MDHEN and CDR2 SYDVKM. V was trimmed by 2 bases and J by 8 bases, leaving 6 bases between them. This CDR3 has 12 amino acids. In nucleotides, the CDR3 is TGTGCCAGCAGTTTACGAGGGGAAAAACTGTTTTTT. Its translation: CASSLRGEKLFF.

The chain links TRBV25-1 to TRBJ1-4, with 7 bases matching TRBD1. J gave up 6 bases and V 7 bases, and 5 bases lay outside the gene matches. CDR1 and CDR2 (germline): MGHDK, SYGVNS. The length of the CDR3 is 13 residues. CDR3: CASTGTEDEKLFF. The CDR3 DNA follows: TGTGCCAGCACCGGGACAGAGGATGAAAAACTGTTTTTT.

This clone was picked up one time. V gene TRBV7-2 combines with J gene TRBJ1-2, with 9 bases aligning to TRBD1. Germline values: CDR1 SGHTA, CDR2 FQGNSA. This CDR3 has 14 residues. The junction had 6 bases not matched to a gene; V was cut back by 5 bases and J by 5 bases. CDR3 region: CASSGRDRAYGYTF. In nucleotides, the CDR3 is TGTGCCAGCAGCGGTCGGGACAGGGCTTATGGCTACACCTTC.

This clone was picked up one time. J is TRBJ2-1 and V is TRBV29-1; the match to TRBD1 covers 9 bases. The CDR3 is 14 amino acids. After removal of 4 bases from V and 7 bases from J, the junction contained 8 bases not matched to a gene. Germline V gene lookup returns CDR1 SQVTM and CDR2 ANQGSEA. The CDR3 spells CSVGRTGASNEQFF. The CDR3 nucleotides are TGCAGCGTTGGGCGGACAGGGGCGAGTAATGAGCAGTTCTTC.

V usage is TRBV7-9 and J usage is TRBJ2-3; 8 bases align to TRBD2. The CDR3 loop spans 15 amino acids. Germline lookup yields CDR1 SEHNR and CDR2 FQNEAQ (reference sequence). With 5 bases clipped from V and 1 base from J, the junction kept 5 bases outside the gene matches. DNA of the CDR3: TGTGCCAGCAGCATTAGCGGGGTGGGCACAGATACGCAGTATTTT. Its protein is CASSISGVGTDTQYF.

CDR3 protein: CASSRDTTDTQYF. In DNA, the CDR3 is TGTGCCAGCAGCCGGGACACAACAGATACGCAGTATTTT. The chain combines TRBV27 with TRBJ2-3, with D perhaps matching TRBD1 (6 bases). Trimming took 6 bases from V and 3 from J, leaving 10 bases between them. CDR3 length: 13 residues. Germline CDR1 reads MNHEY; CDR2 reads SMNVEV (reference sequence).

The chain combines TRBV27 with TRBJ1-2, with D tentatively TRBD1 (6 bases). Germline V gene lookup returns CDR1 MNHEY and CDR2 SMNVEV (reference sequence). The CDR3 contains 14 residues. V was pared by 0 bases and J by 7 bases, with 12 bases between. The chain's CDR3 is CASSLSGGAGGYTF. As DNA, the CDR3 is TGTGCCAGCAGTTTATCGGGGGGGGCTGGTGGCTACACCTTC.

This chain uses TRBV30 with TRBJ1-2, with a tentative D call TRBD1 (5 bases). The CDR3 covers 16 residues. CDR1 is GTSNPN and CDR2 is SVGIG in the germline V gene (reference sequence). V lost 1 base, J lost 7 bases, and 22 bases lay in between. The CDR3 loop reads CAWSALGGLRIGGYTF. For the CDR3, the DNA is TGTGCCTGGAGTGCTTTGGGGGGACTCCGGATAGGTGGCTACACCTTC.

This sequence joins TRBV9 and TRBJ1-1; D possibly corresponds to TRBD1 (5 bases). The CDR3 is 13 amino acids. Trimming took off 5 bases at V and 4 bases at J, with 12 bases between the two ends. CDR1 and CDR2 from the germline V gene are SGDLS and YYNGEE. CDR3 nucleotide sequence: TGTGCCAGCAGTCTGGGGGGGAGCACTGAAGCTTTCTTT. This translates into CASSLGGSTEAFF.